This T cell receptor beta chain was found in a study of blood T cell repertoires in COVID-19. This clone was counted once. Produced via immunoSEQ multiplex PCR; TCRdb's table is partial and in-frame only. The sample records 300,000 to 450,000 clones, roughly 90% being singletons. Material for sequencing was PBMCs or T cells enriched from blood (not recorded which). The receptor was derived from a woman aged 30 to 39 who had recovered from COVID-19.

The CDR3 loop reads CASSQGGLNSPLHF. DNA for the CDR3: TGTGCCAGCAGCCAGGGGGGGTTGAATTCACCCCTCCACTTT. This chain links TRBV3-1 (or the pseudogene TRBV3-2) with TRBJ1-6; D is possibly TRBD1 (5 bases). The germline V and J ends were trimmed by 3 bases and 7 bases, with 10 bases remaining between them. The length of the CDR3 is 14 residues. Germline V lookup: CDR1 LGHDT, CDR2 YNNKEL (reference sequence).